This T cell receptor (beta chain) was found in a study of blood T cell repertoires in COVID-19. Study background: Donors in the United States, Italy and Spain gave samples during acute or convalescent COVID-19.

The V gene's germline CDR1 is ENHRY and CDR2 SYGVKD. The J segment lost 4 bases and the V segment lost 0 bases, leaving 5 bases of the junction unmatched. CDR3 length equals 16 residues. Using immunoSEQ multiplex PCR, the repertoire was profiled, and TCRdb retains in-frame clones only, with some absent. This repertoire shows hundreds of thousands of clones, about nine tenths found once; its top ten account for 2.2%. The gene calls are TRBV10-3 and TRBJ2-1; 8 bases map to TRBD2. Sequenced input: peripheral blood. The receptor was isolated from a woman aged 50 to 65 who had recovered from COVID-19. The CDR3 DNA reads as TGTGCCATCAGTGAGTCGCGGAGCGGGGGTTACAATGAGCAGTTCTTC. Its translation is CAISESRSGGYNEQFF.